The 25 T cell receptor beta chains listed next were all sequenced from one sample in a study of patients and donors after allogeneic stem cell transplantation. TCRdb re-derived calls from the RT-PCR reads in MiXCR, one entry per CDR3 protein. The table includes approximately 150,000 distinct CDR3 sequences, about a quarter detected once. The sequencing input was blood, either unsorted or a sorted T cell fraction (not recorded which). These receptors were collected from a human donor who was either an allogeneic HSCT recipient or a stem cell or donor lymphocyte infusion donor (not recorded which). It is not recorded whose cells these are; they may come from a transplant donor.

The count of this clonotype is one. The genes are TRBV6-1 and TRBJ1-1, with unresolved D. CDR1 MNHNS and CDR2 SASEGT come from the germline V gene. V shed 5 bases and J shed 3 bases, with 10 bases lying between them. The CDR3 is made up of 13 amino acids. DNA for the CDR3: TGTGCCAGCAGTCCCAAATTCCACACTGAAGCTTTCTTT. Amino acid sequence: CASSPKFHTEAFF.

The chain has TRBV3-1 and TRBJ2-5, with D possibly called TRBD1 or TRBD2 (5 bases each). The CDR3 length is 13 residues. The germline V gene has CDR1 LGHDT and CDR2 YNNKEL (reference sequence). Trimming shortened V by 4 bases and J by 1 base, and 7 bases separated the two germline ends. CDR3 sequence (DNA): TGTGCCAGCAGCCCTGGGACCCAAGAGACCCAGTACTTC. Its translation is CASSPGTQETQYF.

This clonotype was detected a few times. This rearrangement joins TRBV10-3 to TRBJ1-3; D remains ambiguous. Germline V gives CDR1 ENHRY, CDR2 SYGVKD. This CDR3 region has 15 residues. Between the trimmed V and J ends, which lost 2 bases and 0 bases, there was a span of 8 bases. For the CDR3, the DNA is TGTGCCATCAGTGAGGGGGTTAACTCTGGAAACACCATATATTTT. Its translation is CAISEGVNSGNTIYF.

This clonotype was picked up a small number of times. One junction end disagrees with the germline gene, perhaps due to a read error. This rearrangement joins TRBV12-3 or TRBV12-4 to TRBJ1-2; 9 bases match TRBD1. The CDR3 covers 14 residues. This chain's CDR3 is CASSSTPGQGFWGF. CDR3 nucleotide sequence: TGTGCCAGCAGTTCTACGCCGGGACAGGGCTTTTGGGGCTTC.

This chain connects TRBV5-1 to TRBJ2-2; D ambiguous. Per germline, CDR1 SGHRS and CDR2 YFSETQ. There are 17 residues in the CDR3. The V gene lost 0 bases and the J gene lost 1 base, with 13 bases spanning the gap. The chain's CDR3 is CASSLGGPRKNTGELFF. The CDR3 DNA reads TGCGCCAGCAGCTTGGGTGGGCCACGAAAGAACACCGGGGAGCTGTTTTTT.

This clonotype has a handful of counts. V gene TRBV20-1 combines with J gene TRBJ2-7; D remains unclear. CDR3 length: 14 residues. Germline V gives CDR1 DFQATT, CDR2 SNEGSKA (reference sequence). V was trimmed by 3 bases and J by 2 bases, leaving 14 bases between them. The chain's CDR3 is CSARAGLEAYEQYF. DNA of the CDR3: TGCAGTGCTAGGGCCGGGCTCGAAGCCTACGAGCAGTACTTC.

This chain joins TRBV10-3 and TRBJ1-1; D ambiguous. There are 15 residues in the CDR3. The ends were cut back, 2 bases at V and 1 base at J, with 11 bases in the middle. CDR1 is ENHRY and CDR2 is SYGVKD in the germline V gene. The CDR3, as DNA: TGTGCCATCAGTGAGGGTGGGCGGGGGAACACTGAAGCTTTCTTT. Translated, it gives CAISEGGRGNTEAFF.

The sample holds a few counts of this clonotype. J is TRBJ2-7 and V is TRBV11-3; D is unclear. Trimming removed 5 bases at V and 0 bases at J, with 8 bases between. CDR3 length: 13 residues. From germline, CDR1 is SGHNT and CDR2 YENEEA. DNA for the CDR3: TGTGCCAGCAGCCCCCGCGGCTCCTACGAGCAGTACTTC. Amino acids: CASSPRGSYEQYF. The full variable domain, completed using reference TRBV11-3 and TRBJ2-7, is EAGVVQSPRYKIIEKKQPVAFWCNPISGHNTLYWYLQNLGQGPELLIRYENEEAVDDSQLPKDRFSAERLKGVDSTLKIQPAELGDSAVYLCASSPRGSYEQYFGPGTRLTVT.

The chain couples TRBV6-6 to TRBJ1-2; weak D call: TRBD1 (6 bases). The V gene's germline CDR1 is MNHNY and CDR2 SVGAGI (reference sequence). CDR3 length: 12 residues. V lost 6 bases and J 8 bases, leaving 13 bases between the germline ends. The CDR3, as DNA: TGTGCCAGCAGCTCAGGGGTGGAAGGCTACACCTTC. Its protein product is CASSSGVEGYTF.

This chain uses TRBV6-6 with TRBJ1-2; D call uncertain. CDR1 MNHNY and CDR2 SVGAGI come from the germline V gene (reference sequence). Trimming stripped 6 bases from V and 5 bases from J, with 19 bases between. CDR3 length: 15 residues. The CDR3 bases are TGTGCCAGCAGAAACCGGGCCGACACTCTTTATGGCTACACCTTC. Protein: CASRNRADTLYGYTF.

CDR3 coding DNA: TGTGCCAGCAGTTTGTGGGTAGGACAGGCCTACGAGCAGTACTTC. It yields the protein CASSLWVGQAYEQYF. The chain recombines TRBV27 with TRBJ2-7, with 7 bases matching TRBD1. This CDR3 spans 15 amino acids. The germline gives CDR1 MNHEY, CDR2 SMNVEV (reference sequence). Trimming removed 3 bases from V and 2 bases from J; junction bases left unmatched: 7.

This clonotype was seen only a few times. The CDR3 DNA reads TGCAGTGCTATAACAGGCACGGAGAATCAGCCCCAGCATTTT. It yields the protein CSAITGTENQPQHF. The chain uses TRBV20-1 and TRBJ1-5, with a possible D match to TRBD1 (5 bases). CDR1 is DFQATT, CDR2 SNEGSKA, per germline (reference sequence). The CDR3 runs to 14 residues. The V and J ends lost 4 bases and 4 bases respectively, with 14 bases between them.

The chain links TRBV5-8 to TRBJ2-7, with D perhaps given as TRBD1 or TRBD2 (5 bases each). This CDR3 is built from 14 residues. Trimming pared 0 bases from V and 5 bases from J, leaving 12 bases between. Germline V gene data show CDR1 as SGHTS and CDR2 as YDEGEE. As DNA, the CDR3 is TGTGCCAGCAGCTTGGTGGGGGAAGGAGACGAGCAGTACTTC. Its translation is CASSLVGEGDEQYF.

This chain uses TRBV7-9 with TRBJ1-5, with D possibly being TRBD1 (6 bases). The CDR3 consists of 14 residues. Germline V gene sequence: CDR1 SEHNR, CDR2 FQNEAQ (reference sequence). The V gene lost 5 bases and the J gene lost 3 bases, with 11 bases spanning the gap. The CDR3 region has the DNA TGTGCCAGCAGCATAACAGGGCCCAATCAGCCCCAGCATTTT. This codes for CASSITGPNQPQHF.

This clonotype was seen repeatedly, ten times or more. This CDR3 is CASSWAGTGDYGYTF. CDR3 DNA sequence: TGTGCCAGCAGTTGGGCCGGGACAGGTGACTATGGCTACACCTTC. V gene TRBV27 combines with J gene TRBJ1-2, with 8 bases identical to TRBD1. The CDR3 sequence is 15 residues long. Germline CDR1 MNHEY, CDR2 SMNVEV (reference sequence). V lost 4 bases and J lost 3; bases outside the gene matches: 7.

The V and J genes are TRBV5-1 and TRBJ2-3; 8 bases agree with TRBD1. Germline V gene lookup returns CDR1 SGHRS and CDR2 YFSETQ. Unmatched junction bases numbered 11, after V lost 0 bases and J lost 8 bases. This CDR3 is built from 16 residues. The CDR3 nucleotides read TGCGCCAGCAGCTTGGGTTACGGACAGGGAACGAGTACGCAGTATTTT. This encodes CASSLGYGQGTSTQYF.

This clonotype came up a few times. The rearrangement links TRBV20-1 to TRBJ1-6; no clear D gene. Germline values: CDR1 DFQATT, CDR2 SNEGSKA (reference sequence). The CDR3 length is 14 residues. The ends were cut back, 3 bases at V and 9 bases at J, with 15 bases in the middle. CDR3 coding DNA: TGCAGTGCTAGGCCGAACCCTCATATTTCACCCCTCCACTTT. This encodes CSARPNPHISPLHF.

This clonotype has ten or more counts. The chain is built from TRBV6-6 and TRBJ1-4; D remains ambiguous. The CDR3 runs to 13 residues. Germline CDR1 MNHNY, CDR2 SVGAGI (reference sequence). Trimming stripped 11 bases from V and 5 bases from J, with 15 bases between. The CDR3 sequence is CAGRQGRNEKLFF. DNA for the CDR3: TGTGCCGGGCGACAAGGGCGGAATGAAAAACTGTTTTTT.

This clonotype occurred a few times. The chain couples TRBV12-3 or TRBV12-4 to TRBJ1-3; no firm D call. CDR3 length equals 12 residues. Trimming took 6 bases from V and 4 from J, leaving 7 bases between them. The DNA for the CDR3 is TGTGCCAGCAGCCATATAGGAAACACCATATATTTT. It codes for CASSHIGNTIYF.

The chain carries TRBV12-3 or TRBV12-4 and TRBJ1-2; 8 bases map to TRBD1. J lost 5 bases, V lost 4 bases, and 3 bases had no gene match. This CDR3 comprises 13 residues. This CDR3 is CASSSTGEYGYTF. Written as DNA, the CDR3 is TGTGCCAGCAGTTCGACAGGGGAATATGGCTACACCTTC.

This chain uses TRBV4-2 with TRBJ2-3, with D perhaps matching TRBD2 (5 bases). CDR1 is LGHNA, CDR2 YNFKEQ, per germline. The CDR3 is 15 residues long. Trimming removed 0 bases at V and 4 bases at J, with 11 bases between. The CDR3 DNA reads TGTGCCAGCAGCCAAGAGCCGGGGTGGGCAGATACGCAGTATTTT. Translation gives CASSQEPGWADTQYF.

The chain is built from TRBV25-1 and TRBJ1-1; 7 bases match TRBD1. The CDR3 extends over 14 amino acids. Germline CDR1 is MGHDK and CDR2 is SYGVNS. Germline trimming cut 6 bases from V and 4 bases from J; bases unmatched to any gene: 8. This CDR3 is CASRQNRGSTEAFF. In DNA form, the CDR3 reads TGTGCCAGCAGACAAAACAGGGGAAGCACTGAAGCTTTCTTT. The entire variable domain, with the rest obtained from reference TRBV25-1 and TRBJ1-1, is as follows: EADIYQTPRYLVIGTGKKITLECSQTMGHDKMYWYQQDPGMELHLIHYSYGVNSTEKGDLSSESTVSRIRTEHFPLTLESARPSHTSQYLCASRQNRGSTEAFFGQGTRLTVV.

V gene TRBV20-1 combines with J gene TRBJ2-1; D remains ambiguous. This CDR3 contains 14 residues. The V gene lost 4 bases and the J gene lost 5 bases, with 15 bases spanning the gap. Germline CDR1 is DFQATT and CDR2 is SNEGSKA (reference sequence). The CDR3 DNA reads as TGCAGTGCTATCGGGCCACTAAACGACAATGAGCAGTTCTTC. It is translated as CSAIGPLNDNEQFF.

This chain joins TRBV6-5 and TRBJ2-5; 12 bases align to TRBD1. Trimming at V came to 5 bases and at J to 3 bases, leaving 1 base not matched to a gene. Germline V gives CDR1 MNHEY, CDR2 SVGAGI. This CDR3 has 14 residues. CDR3 region: CASSGTGGEETQYF. In DNA form, the CDR3 reads TGTGCCAGCAGTGGGACAGGGGGCGAAGAGACCCAGTACTTC.

The chain carries TRBV7-3 and TRBJ2-1; possible D gene TRBD1, 5 bases. Trimming stripped 5 bases from V and 4 bases from J, with 15 bases between. CDR1 SGHTA and CDR2 FQGTGA come from the germline V gene. The CDR3 is 15 amino acids. The CDR3 DNA reads TGTGCCAGCAGCGAACAGGTGGTGGTGTACAATGAGCAGTTCTTC. This gives the protein CASSEQVVVYNEQFF.